This is a list of T cell receptor beta chains from one sample in a study of shared clonotypes between healthy human individuals. Profiled with immunoSEQ multiplex PCR; TCRdb holds only in-frame clones, not every one. The table has 450,000 to 500,000 clones, 79% seen once. The sequenced sample consisted of PBMCs. The source is a woman aged 40 to 50 in good health. Some clones in this sample may be carry-over from other donors' samples. The CDR3 runs from the conserved cysteine through the conserved F or W. D genes are given only for firm matches. Some rows mark clone size as missing; the rest say once, few, many or name a class of expanded clone.

TRBJ2-7 | - | - | TRBV6-1 | TGTGCCAGCACAGGGCCGGGGGCCGCCTACGAGCAGTACTTC | CASTGPGAAYEQYF
TRBJ2-7 | - | - | TRBV6-1 | TGTGCCAGCAGTGTTGGGGCCCCCTACGAGCAGTACTTC | CASSVGAPYEQYF
TRBJ2-7 | - | - | TRBV5-5 | TGTGCCAGCAGCTTGCGGCCACACTACGAGCAGTACTTC | CASSLRPHYEQYF
TRBJ2-7 | few | - | TRBV15 | TGTGCCACCAGCAGAGTAGGGATTTACGAGCAGTACTTC | CATSRVGIYEQYF
TRBJ2-1 | - | - | TRBV27 | TGTGCCAGCAGCACCACCGACTGGACCCATGAGCAGTTCTTC | CASSTTDWTHEQFF
TRBJ2-4 | - | - | TRBV28 | TGTGCCAGCAGTTATCCGGGAATGAAACAGGACAAAAACATTCAGTACTTC | CASSYPGMKQDKNIQYF
TRBJ2-3 | - | TRBD2 | TRBV9 | TGTGCCAGCAGCCCCAATGTGGGACTAGCGGGAATGGATACGCAGTATTTT | CASSPNVGLAGMDTQYF
TRBJ1-4 | - | TRBD1 | TRBV28 | TGTGCCAGCGGACAGGGGGCTGCTAATGAAAAACTGTTTTTT | CASGQGAANEKLFF
TRBJ2-5 | - | - | TRBV18 | TGTGCCAGCTCACATTCTCCGACGGAGGCGACGACCCAGTACTTC | CASSHSPTEATTQYF
TRBJ2-7 | - | - | TRBV18 | TGTGCCAGCTCGCCCGGGCTCCGGGTCGAGCAGTACTTC | CASSPGLRVEQYF
TRBJ2-5 | - | - | TRBV11-2 | TGTGCCAGCAGCTTAGAGGCGGCGCAAGAGACCCAGTACTTC | CASSLEAAQETQYF
TRBJ2-5 | - | - | TRBV7-8 | TGTGCCAGCAGCTTAGTTTTCAAGCGGGAGACCCAGTACTTC | CASSLVFKRETQYF
TRBJ2-7 | - | TRBD1 | TRBV27 | TGTGCCAGCAGTACGGGACAGGGGGCCTACGAGCAGTACTTC | CASSTGQGAYEQYF
TRBJ1-2 | - | - | TRBV28 | TGTGCCAGCAGTTTAGGCCAGAACTATGGCTACACCTTC | CASSLGQNYGYTF
TRBJ1-5 | - | - | TRBV7-2 | TGTGCCAGCAGCCTGGGTGTATATAGCAATCAGCCCCAGCATTTT | CASSLGVYSNQPQHF
TRBJ2-7 | many | - | TRBV2 | TGTGCCACTACTATGGCGGGGGCCTCCTACGAGCAGTACTTC | CATTMAGASYEQYF
TRBJ2-5 | - | - | TRBV18 | TGTGCCAGCTCTCCTCAAGAGACCCAGTACTTC | CASSPQETQYF
TRBJ2-7 | - | TRBD2 | TRBV5-1 | TGCGCCAGCAGCTCCACTAGCGGGGGTCTGGAGCAGTACTTC | CASSSTSGGLEQYF
TRBJ1-2 | - | - | TRBV6-5 | TGTGCCAGCAGTAATTCCGGGACCAGCAACACCTTC | CASSNSGTSNTF
TRBJ2-1 | - | TRBD2 | TRBV7-6 | TGTGCCAGCAGCCGGGCCCCAGCGGGAGGTATCAATGAGCAGTTCTTC | CASSRAPAGGINEQFF
TRBJ2-7 | - | TRBD2 | TRBV15 | TGTGCCACCAGCAGAGATCTGGGGGGGACGTTGTACTTC | CATSRDLGGTLYF
TRBJ2-7 | - | TRBD1 | TRBV15 | TGTGCCACCAGCAGAGCGACAGGGCGAAGCTACGAGCAGTACTTC | CATSRATGRSYEQYF
TRBJ2-3 | - | - | TRBV5-1 | TGCGCCAGCAGCTTGGACCCGAGTAGCACAGATACGCAGTATTTT | CASSLDPSSTDTQYF
TRBJ1-5 | few | - | TRBV5-4 | TGTGCCAGCAGCTTGGAAGGGGCCGGTCAGCCCCAGCATTTT | CASSLEGAGQPQHF
TRBJ1-5 | many | - | TRBV30 | TGTGCCTGGAGTGGGGCCTTCAATCAGCCCCAGCATTTT | CAWSGAFNQPQHF
TRBJ1-4 | - | - | TRBV29-1 | TGCAGCGTCCTCCCCGGGACAACTAATGAAAAACTGTTTTTT | CSVLPGTTNEKLFF
TRBJ1-2 | few | - | TRBV11-2 | TGTGCCAGCAGCTTAGGGCTGGGGGCGGTTGGCTACACCTTC | CASSLGLGAVGYTF
TRBJ2-2 | - | TRBD1 | TRBV2 | TGTGCCGCGACAGGGTCGGACACCGGGGAGCTGTTTTTT | CAATGSDTGELFF
TRBJ2-7 | - | - | TRBV5-1 | TGCGCCAGCAGTCCCACCGGGACAAGCCCTTACGAGCAGTACTTC | CASSPTGTSPYEQYF
TRBJ1-1 | few | - | TRBV14 | TGTGCCAGCAGCAAACAACATAACACTGAAGCTTTCTTT | CASSKQHNTEAFF
TRBJ2-3 | - | - | TRBV28 | TGTGCCAGCAGTTTTCAGAAAGGGGGGTGGACAGATACGCAGTATTTT | CASSFQKGGWTDTQYF
TRBJ2-5 | - | TRBD1 | TRBV7-2 | TGTGCCAGCAGCCGACAGGGGGGCCAAGAGACCCAGTACTTC | CASSRQGGQETQYF
TRBJ1-2 | - | - | TRBV19 | TGTGCCAGTAGTATTTTGGGCGGGGGAAGGTATGGCTACACCTTC | CASSILGGGRYGYTF
TRBJ1-5 | - | - | TRBV15 | TGTGCCACCAGCAGAGATCCAGGGGAGGAGGAACCCCAGCATTTT | CATSRDPGEEEPQHF
TRBJ2-7 | - | - | TRBV5-4 | TGTGCCAGCAGCCGCCGGGACGCCCAATACGAGCAGTACTTC | CASSRRDAQYEQYF
TRBJ2-1 | - | TRBD2 | TRBV7-9 | TGTGCCAGCACCCTGGGACTAGCGGGAGGGCTTTCGTCCTACAATGAGCAGTTCTTC | CASTLGLAGGLSSYNEQFF
TRBJ2-1 | - | TRBD2 | TRBV27 | TGTGCCAGCAGTTCCACTAGCGGGCTATACAATGAGCAGTTCTTC | CASSSTSGLYNEQFF